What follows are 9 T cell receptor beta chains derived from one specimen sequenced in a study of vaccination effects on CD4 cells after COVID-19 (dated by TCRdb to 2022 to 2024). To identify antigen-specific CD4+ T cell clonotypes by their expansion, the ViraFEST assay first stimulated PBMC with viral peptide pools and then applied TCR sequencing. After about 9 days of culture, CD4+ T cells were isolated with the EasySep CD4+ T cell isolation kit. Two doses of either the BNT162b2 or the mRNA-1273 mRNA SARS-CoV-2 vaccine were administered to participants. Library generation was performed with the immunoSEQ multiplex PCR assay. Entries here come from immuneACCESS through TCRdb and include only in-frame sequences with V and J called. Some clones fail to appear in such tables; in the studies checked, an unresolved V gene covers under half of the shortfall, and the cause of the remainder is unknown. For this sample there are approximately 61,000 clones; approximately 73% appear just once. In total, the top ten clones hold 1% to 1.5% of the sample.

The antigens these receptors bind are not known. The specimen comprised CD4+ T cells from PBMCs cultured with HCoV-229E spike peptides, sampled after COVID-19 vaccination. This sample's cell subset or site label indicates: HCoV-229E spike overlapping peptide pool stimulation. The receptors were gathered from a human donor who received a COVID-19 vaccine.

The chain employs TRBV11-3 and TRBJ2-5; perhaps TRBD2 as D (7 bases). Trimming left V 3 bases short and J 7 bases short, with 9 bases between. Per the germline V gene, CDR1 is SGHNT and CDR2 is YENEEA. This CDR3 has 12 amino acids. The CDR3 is CASSLGGGTQYF. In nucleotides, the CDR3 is TGTGCCAGCAGCTTGGGAGGGGGGACCCAGTACTTC.

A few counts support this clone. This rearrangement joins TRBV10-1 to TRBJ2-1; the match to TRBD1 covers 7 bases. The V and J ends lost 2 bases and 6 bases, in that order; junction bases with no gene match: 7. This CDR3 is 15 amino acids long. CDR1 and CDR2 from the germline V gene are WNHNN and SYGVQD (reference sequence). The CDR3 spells CASSESGQAGNEQFF. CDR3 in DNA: TGCGCCAGCAGTGAGAGCGGACAGGCCGGCAATGAGCAGTTCTTC.

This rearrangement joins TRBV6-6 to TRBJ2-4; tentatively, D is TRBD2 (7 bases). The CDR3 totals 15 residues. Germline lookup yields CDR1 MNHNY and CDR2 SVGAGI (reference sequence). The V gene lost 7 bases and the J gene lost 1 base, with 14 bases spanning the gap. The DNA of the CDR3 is TGTGCCAGCACCCGAGGGAGGGGGGCCAAAAACATTCAGTACTTC. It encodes CASTRGRGAKNIQYF.

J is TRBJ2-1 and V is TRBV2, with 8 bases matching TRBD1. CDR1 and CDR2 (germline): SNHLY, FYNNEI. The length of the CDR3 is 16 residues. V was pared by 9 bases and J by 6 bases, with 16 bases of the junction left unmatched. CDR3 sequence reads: CASRGPFRGHSNEQFF. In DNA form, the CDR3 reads TGTGCCAGTAGGGGGCCGTTCAGGGGGCATAGCAATGAGCAGTTCTTC.

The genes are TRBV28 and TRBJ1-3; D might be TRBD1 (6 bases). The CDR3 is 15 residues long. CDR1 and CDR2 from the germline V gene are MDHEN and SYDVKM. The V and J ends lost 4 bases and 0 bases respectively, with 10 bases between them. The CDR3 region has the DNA TGTGCCAGCAGTTCGACAGGTAGCTCTGGAAACACCATATATTTT. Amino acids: CASSSTGSSGNTIYF.

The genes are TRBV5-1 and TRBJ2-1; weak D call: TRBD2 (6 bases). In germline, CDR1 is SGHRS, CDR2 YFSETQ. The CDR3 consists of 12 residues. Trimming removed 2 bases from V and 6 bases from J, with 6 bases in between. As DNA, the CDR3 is TGCGCCAGCAGCTTACTAGCCAATGAGCAGTTCTTC. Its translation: CASSLLANEQFF.

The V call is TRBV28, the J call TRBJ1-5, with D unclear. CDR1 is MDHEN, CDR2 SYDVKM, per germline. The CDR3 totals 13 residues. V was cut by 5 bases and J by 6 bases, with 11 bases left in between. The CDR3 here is CASSKLIGQPQHF. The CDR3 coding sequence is TGTGCCAGCAGTAAGTTAATTGGTCAGCCCCAGCATTTT.

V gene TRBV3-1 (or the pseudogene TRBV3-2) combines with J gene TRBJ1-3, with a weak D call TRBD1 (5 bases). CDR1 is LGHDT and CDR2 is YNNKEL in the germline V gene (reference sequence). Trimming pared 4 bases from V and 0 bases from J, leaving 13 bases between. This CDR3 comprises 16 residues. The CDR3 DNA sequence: TGTGCCAGCAGCCTCTCCGGCGGGACCTCTGGAAACACCATATATTTT. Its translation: CASSLSGGTSGNTIYF.

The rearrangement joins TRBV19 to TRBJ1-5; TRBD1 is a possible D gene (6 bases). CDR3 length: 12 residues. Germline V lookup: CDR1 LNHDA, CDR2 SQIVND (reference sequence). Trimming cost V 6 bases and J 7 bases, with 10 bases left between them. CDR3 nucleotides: TGTGCCAGTAGCAGGGGTGGCCAGCCCCAGCATTTT. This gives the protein CASSRGGQPQHF.